This T cell receptor (beta chain) was recorded in a study of T cell changes during pregnancy in multiple sclerosis. In germline, CDR1 is SNHLY, CDR2 FYNNEI. The CDR3 covers 12 residues. Trimming stripped 7 bases from V and 3 bases from J, with 7 bases between. The method was immunoSEQ multiplex PCR; TCRdb's version includes in-frame clones alone and lacks a portion of them. In the table there are tens of thousands of clones, around 93% of which are singletons. This chain connects TRBV2 to TRBJ2-1; D ambiguous. This clonotype was sampled from a female donor with multiple sclerosis, enrolled in a pregnancy study. The material sequenced was CD8+ T cells from peripheral blood mononuclear cells, taken before pregnancy. The CDR3 nucleotides read TGTGCCAGCACAGGTAGCTACAATGAGCAGTTCTTC. Its translation is CASTGSYNEQFF.